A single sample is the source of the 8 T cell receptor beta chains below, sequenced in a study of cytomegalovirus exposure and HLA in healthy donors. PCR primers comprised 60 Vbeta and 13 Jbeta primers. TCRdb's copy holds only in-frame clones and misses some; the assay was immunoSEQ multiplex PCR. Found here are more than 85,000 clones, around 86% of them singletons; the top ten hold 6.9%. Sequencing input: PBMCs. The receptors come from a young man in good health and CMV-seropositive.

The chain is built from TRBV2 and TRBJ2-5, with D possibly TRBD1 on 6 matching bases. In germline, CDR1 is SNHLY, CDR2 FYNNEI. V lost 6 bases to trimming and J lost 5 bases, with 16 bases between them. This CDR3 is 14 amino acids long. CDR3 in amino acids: CASSVRGSLETQYF. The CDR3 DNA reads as TGTGCCAGCAGCGTCAGGGGCTCCCTGGAGACCCAGTACTTC.

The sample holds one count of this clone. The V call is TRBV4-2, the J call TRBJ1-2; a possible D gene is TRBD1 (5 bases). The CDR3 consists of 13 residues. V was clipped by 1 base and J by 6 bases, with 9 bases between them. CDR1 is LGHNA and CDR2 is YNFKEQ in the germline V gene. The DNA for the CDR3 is TGTGCCAGCAGCCAAGCGGGGGAGAATGGCTACACCTTC. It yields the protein CASSQAGENGYTF.

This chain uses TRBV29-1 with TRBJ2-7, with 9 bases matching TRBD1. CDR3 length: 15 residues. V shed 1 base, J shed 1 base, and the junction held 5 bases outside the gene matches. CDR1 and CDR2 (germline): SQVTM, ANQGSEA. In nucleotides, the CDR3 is TGCAGCGTTGAAGCTGGGACAGGGTGGTCCTACGAGCAGTACTTC. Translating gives CSVEAGTGWSYEQYF.

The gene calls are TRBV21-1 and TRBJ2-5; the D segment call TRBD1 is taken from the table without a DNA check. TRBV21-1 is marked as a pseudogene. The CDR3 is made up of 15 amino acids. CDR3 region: CASSKGCRDQETQYF. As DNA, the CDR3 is TGTGCCAGCAGCAAAGGGTGCAGGGACCAAGAGACCCAGTACTTC.

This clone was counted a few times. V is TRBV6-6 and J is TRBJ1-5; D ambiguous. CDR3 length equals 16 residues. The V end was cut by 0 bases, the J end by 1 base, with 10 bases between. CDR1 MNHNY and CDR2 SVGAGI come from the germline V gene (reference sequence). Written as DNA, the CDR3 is TGTGCCAGCAGTTACTCGGGCCAGGTGAGCAATCAGCCCCAGCATTTT. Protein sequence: CASSYSGQVSNQPQHF.

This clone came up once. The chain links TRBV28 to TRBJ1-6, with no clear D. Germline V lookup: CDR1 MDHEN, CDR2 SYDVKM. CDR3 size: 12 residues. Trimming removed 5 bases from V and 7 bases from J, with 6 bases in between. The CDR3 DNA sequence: TGTGCCAGCAGTCAACAGAATTCACCCCTCCACTTT. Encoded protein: CASSQQNSPLHF.

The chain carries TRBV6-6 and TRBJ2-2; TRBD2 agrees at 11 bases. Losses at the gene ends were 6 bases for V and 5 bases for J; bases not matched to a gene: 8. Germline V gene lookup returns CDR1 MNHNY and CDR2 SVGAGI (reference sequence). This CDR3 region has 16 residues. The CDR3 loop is CASRPTSGGWTGELFF. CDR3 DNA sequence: TGTGCCAGCAGACCAACTAGCGGGGGTTGGACCGGGGAGCTGTTTTTT.

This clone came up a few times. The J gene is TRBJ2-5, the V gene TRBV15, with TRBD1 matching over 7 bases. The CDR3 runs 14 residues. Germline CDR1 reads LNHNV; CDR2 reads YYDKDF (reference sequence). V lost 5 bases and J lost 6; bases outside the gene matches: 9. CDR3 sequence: CATSGSTGRQTQYF. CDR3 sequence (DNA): TGTGCCACCAGCGGTTCGACAGGGAGACAGACCCAGTACTTC. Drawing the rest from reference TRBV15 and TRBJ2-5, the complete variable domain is DAMVIQNPRYQVTQFGKPVTLSCSQTLNHNVMYWYQQKSSQAPKLLFHYYDKDFNNEADTPDNFQSRRPNTSFCFLDIRSPGLGDTAMYLCATSGSTGRQTQYFGPGTRLLVL.